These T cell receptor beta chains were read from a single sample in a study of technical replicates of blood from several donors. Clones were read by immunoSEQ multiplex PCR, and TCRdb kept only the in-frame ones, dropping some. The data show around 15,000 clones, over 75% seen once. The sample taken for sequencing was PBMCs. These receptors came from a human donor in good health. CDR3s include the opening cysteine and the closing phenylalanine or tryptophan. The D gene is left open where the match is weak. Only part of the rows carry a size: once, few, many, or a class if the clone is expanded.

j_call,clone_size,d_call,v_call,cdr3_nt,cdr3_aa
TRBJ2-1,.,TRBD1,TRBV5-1,TGCGCCAGCACCCCGACAGGGGGCCACAATGAGCAGTTCTTC,CASTPTGGHNEQFF
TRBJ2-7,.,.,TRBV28,TGTGCCAGCACAGGGTCAGCAGTTAGGGTGAAGGACTTC,CASTGSAVRVKDF
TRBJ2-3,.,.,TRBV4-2,TGTGCCAGCAGCCCCACAGGAGAACACCGCCTAGATACGCAGTATTTT,CASSPTGEHRLDTQYF
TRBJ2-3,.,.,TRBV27,TGTGCCAGCAGCCGGAGGGACAGCCCCACAGATACGCAGTATTTT,CASSRRDSPTDTQYF
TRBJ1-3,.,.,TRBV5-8,TGTGCCAGCACCGCACAGGGTTACTCTGGAAACACCATATATTTT,CASTAQGYSGNTIYF
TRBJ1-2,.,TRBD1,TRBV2,TGTGCCAGCACCCGAACAGGGGGCGAACCTGGTGGCTACACCTTC,CASTRTGGEPGGYTF
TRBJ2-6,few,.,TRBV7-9,TGTGCCAGCAGCTTTGGGGCCCTCCCCTCTGGGGCCAACGTCCTGACTTTC,CASSFGALPSGANVLTF
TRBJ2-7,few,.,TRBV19,TGTGCCAGTAGCCCCGAGGCTAGCAGAGTCTACGAGCAGTACTTC,CASSPEASRVYEQYF
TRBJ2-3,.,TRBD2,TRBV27,TGTGCCAGCAGTTTATCGCGACTAGCGGGAGTGGGAGATACGCAGTATTTT,CASSLSRLAGVGDTQYF
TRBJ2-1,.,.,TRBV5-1,TGCGCCAGCAGCCCCGGGTATCTGGGGGGAGGCAATGAGCAGTTCTTC,CASSPGYLGGGNEQFF
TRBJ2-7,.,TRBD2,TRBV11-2,TGTGCCAGCAGCCCTCCGGGACTAGCGGGAGCTGGGGAGCAGTACTTC,CASSPPGLAGAGEQYF
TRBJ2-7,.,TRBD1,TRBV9,TGTGCCAGCAGCGAGAGGGGACAGGGCGGCGAGCAGTACTTC,CASSERGQGGEQYF
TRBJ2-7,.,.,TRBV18,TGTGCCAGCTCACCCGGTGTCGGCGGGTACGAGCAGTACTTC,CASSPGVGGYEQYF
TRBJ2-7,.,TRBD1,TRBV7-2,TGTGCCAGCAGCTTGGGACAGACCTCCTACGAGCAGTACTTC,CASSLGQTSYEQYF
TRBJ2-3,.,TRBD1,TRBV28,TGTGCCAGCAGTTCGCCGGGACAGAGGAGCACAGATACGCAGTATTTT,CASSSPGQRSTDTQYF
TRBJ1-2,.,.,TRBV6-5,TGTGCCAGCAGTCCGGGGAAGTCGGGTGGCTACACCTTC,CASSPGKSGGYTF
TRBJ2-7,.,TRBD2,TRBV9,TGTGCCAGCAGCGCCCTCCCCATGACTAGCGGGAGGGCCTACGAGCAGTACTTC,CASSALPMTSGRAYEQYF
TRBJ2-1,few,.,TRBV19,TGTGCCAGTAGTATAGATACGCGGGAATACCTGTCAGTCCGCAATGAGCAGTTCTTC,CASSIDTREYLSVRNEQFF
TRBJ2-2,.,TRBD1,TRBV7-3,TGTGCCAGCAGCCCACAGGGGGCCGGCGCCGGGGAGCTGTTTTTT,CASSPQGAGAGELFF
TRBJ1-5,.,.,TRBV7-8,TGTGCCAGCAGCCGTCAGGAGGATCAGCCCCAGCATTTT,CASSRQEDQPQHF
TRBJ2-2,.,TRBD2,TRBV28,TGTGCCAGCCGACCGGGACTAGCGGGAGATCATCGGAGCGGGGAGCTGTTTTTT,CASRPGLAGDHRSGELFF
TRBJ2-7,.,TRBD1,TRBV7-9,TGTGCCAGCAGCTTCGGACAGGCCGACGAGCAGTACTTC,CASSFGQADEQYF
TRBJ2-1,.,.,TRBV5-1,TGCGCCAGCAGCTTGGCCGTTATCTCCTACAATGAGCAGTTCTTC,CASSLAVISYNEQFF
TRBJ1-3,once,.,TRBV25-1,TGTGCCAGCAGTGAACACTACTCTGGAAACACCATATATTTT,CASSEHYSGNTIYF
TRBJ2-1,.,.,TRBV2,TGTGCCAGCAGTGATGAGGAGGACAGAGAGTACAATGAGCAGTTCTTC,CASSDEEDREYNEQFF
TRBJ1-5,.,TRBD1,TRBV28,TGTGCCAGCACCGAGACAGGGGGCAAGTTAAGCAATCAGCCCCAGCATTTT,CASTETGGKLSNQPQHF
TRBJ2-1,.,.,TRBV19,TGTGCCAGTAGTATAGGACAGAACAATGAGCAGTTCTTC,CASSIGQNNEQFF
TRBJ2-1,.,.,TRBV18,TGTGCCAGCTCACCGGCCCCTCGGGACAATGAGCAGTTCTTC,CASSPAPRDNEQFF
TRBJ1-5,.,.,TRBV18,TGTGCCAGCTCAGGGGGGAGCAATCAGCCCCAGCATTTT,CASSGGSNQPQHF